The rows below give T cell receptor beta chains drawn from one sample of a study of graft-versus-host responses after intestinal transplantation. These receptors lack a known antigen. Libraries were prepared by immunoSEQ multiplex PCR; TCRdb keeps only in-frame clonotypes and omits some of them. The repertoire holds around 87,000 clones, with around 93% as singletons. Sequencing used unstimulated CD8+ T cells sorted from spleen or lymph node cells, obtained before transplant. These receptors were taken from a human donor who was the organ donor for an intestinal transplant. The CDR3 runs from the conserved cysteine through the conserved F or W. Each record gives: clone size, J gene, D gene, V gene, CDR3 protein, CDR3 DNA. A D gene is named only where the DNA matches it firmly. The size entry is marked missing in some rows and otherwise reads once, few, many or a size class.

size: .
J: TRBJ1-6
D: TRBD1
V: TRBV28
CDR3: CASSSRGGFGSPLHF
DNA: TGTGCCAGCAGTTCGAGAGGGGGCTTTGGTTCACCCCTCCACTTT

size: .
J: TRBJ1-4
D: TRBD1
V: TRBV7-9
CDR3: CASSWGDSLRNEKLFF
DNA: TGTGCCAGCAGCTGGGGGGACAGTTTGAGAAATGAAAAACTGTTTTTT

size: once
J: TRBJ1-2
D: .
V: TRBV21-1
CDR3: CASSKGQGCYGYTF
DNA: TGTGCCAGCAGCAAAGGACAGGGGTGCTATGGCTACACCTTC

size: .
J: TRBJ2-2
D: .
V: TRBV27
CDR3: CASSPWGADTGELFF
DNA: TGTGCCAGCAGCCCGTGGGGCGCTGACACCGGGGAGCTGTTTTTT

size: .
J: TRBJ2-7
D: .
V: TRBV7-9
CDR3: CASTPSSNSNEQYF
DNA: TGTGCCAGCACCCCCTCCTCAAACTCTAACGAGCAGTACTTC

size: once
J: TRBJ1-5
D: .
V: TRBV2
CDR3: CASSEYKYSNQPQHF
DNA: TGTGCCAGCAGTGAATACAAATATAGCAATCAGCCCCAGCATTTT

size: once
J: TRBJ2-5
D: .
V: TRBV7-9
CDR3: CASSPTFQETQYF
DNA: TGTGCCAGCAGTCCGACATTCCAAGAGACCCAGTACTTC

size: .
J: TRBJ2-2
D: .
V: TRBV19
CDR3: CASISPRDTYTGELFF
DNA: TGTGCCAGTATCTCTCCCCGGGACACCTACACCGGGGAGCTGTTTTTT

size: .
J: TRBJ1-5
D: TRBD1
V: TRBV7-9
CDR3: CASSATGGNQPQHF
DNA: TGTGCCAGCAGCGCGACAGGGGGGAATCAGCCCCAGCATTTT

size: .
J: TRBJ2-3
D: TRBD2
V: TRBV29-1
CDR3: CSGTKTSLDTQYF
DNA: TGCAGCGGCACCAAGACTAGCTTGGATACGCAGTATTTT

size: .
J: TRBJ1-2
D: .
V: TRBV9
CDR3: CASSVVPGIDYGYTF
DNA: TGTGCCAGCAGCGTAGTCCCAGGGATTGACTATGGCTACACCTTC

size: .
J: TRBJ1-6
D: .
V: TRBV7-9
CDR3: CASSLTGKNSPLHF
DNA: TGTGCCAGCAGCTTAACAGGGAAGAATTCACCCCTCCACTTT

size: .
J: TRBJ2-1
D: TRBD1
V: TRBV27
CDR3: CASSLDRGNEQFF
DNA: TGTGCCAGCAGCTTGGACAGGGGTAATGAGCAGTTCTTC

size: .
J: TRBJ2-3
D: .
V: TRBV10-2
CDR3: CASSESETPTDTQYF
DNA: TGCGCCAGCAGTGAGTCAGAGACTCCCACAGATACGCAGTATTTT

size: few
J: TRBJ2-2
D: .
V: TRBV10-3
CDR3: CAISEPDITGELFF
DNA: TGTGCCATCAGTGAGCCGGACATCACCGGGGAGCTGTTTTTT

size: .
J: TRBJ2-3
D: TRBD1
V: TRBV7-6
CDR3: CASSLDLGTGVTDTQYF
DNA: TGTGCCAGCAGCTTAGACCTCGGGACAGGGGTCACAGATACGCAGTATTTT

size: .
J: TRBJ1-1
D: .
V: TRBV4-1
CDR3: CASSQGQDNTEAFF
DNA: TGCGCCAGCAGCCAAGGACAGGATAACACTGAAGCTTTCTTT

size: .
J: TRBJ2-3
D: TRBD1
V: TRBV18
CDR3: CASSPTGVPDTQYF
DNA: TGTGCCAGCTCACCGACAGGGGTTCCCGATACGCAGTATTTT

size: .
J: TRBJ1-1
D: TRBD1
V: TRBV10-1
CDR3: CASSEPRTGGASFF
DNA: TGCGCCAGCAGTGAGCCCCGGACAGGGGGCGCATCTTTCTTT

size: .
J: TRBJ2-7
D: .
V: TRBV6-4
CDR3: CASSDSKVQPANSPSYEQYF
DNA: TGTGCCAGCAGTGACTCCAAGGTTCAGCCAGCGAACTCACCCTCCTACGAGCAGTACTTC

size: .
J: TRBJ2-7
D: .
V: TRBV4-1
CDR3: CASSQEGGGSYEQYF
DNA: TGCGCCAGCAGCCAAGAAGGAGGAGGCTCCTACGAGCAGTACTTC

size: .
J: TRBJ2-7
D: .
V: TRBV19
CDR3: CASSTGLSYEQYF
DNA: TGTGCCAGTAGTACGGGGTTATCCTACGAGCAGTACTTC

size: .
J: TRBJ2-7
D: .
V: TRBV29-1
CDR3: CSVAWGLSYEQYF
DNA: TGCAGCGTCGCCTGGGGACTCTCATACGAGCAGTACTTC

size: .
J: TRBJ2-7
D: .
V: TRBV19
CDR3: CASSPTGSYEQYF
DNA: TGTGCCAGTAGCCCCACAGGGTCCTACGAGCAGTACTTC